A selection of T cell receptor beta chains follows, all from one sample in a study of Tregs in tolerant kidney transplant recipients. Here immunoSEQ multiplex PCR was the method, and the copy in TCRdb shows in-frame clones only, minus some. The sample shows fewer than 150,000 clones, 92% of them seen only once. The source material was CD4+ T cells from blood. Every receptor here comes from a human donor in good health. Both conserved end residues are part of each CDR3. Each record gives: D gene, V gene, J gene, clone size, CDR3 protein, CDR3 DNA. D genes are given only for firm matches. Only part of the rows carry a size: once, few, many, or a class if the clone is expanded.

D gene: .; V gene: TRBV9; J gene: TRBJ2-1; clone size: .; CDR3 protein: CASSVGARGSYNEQFF; CDR3 DNA: TGTGCCAGCAGCGTAGGAGCTAGGGGCTCCTACAATGAGCAGTTCTTC
D gene: TRBD2; V gene: TRBV7-7; J gene: TRBJ2-1; clone size: .; CDR3 protein: CASSLRREGEQFF; CDR3 DNA: TGTGCCAGCAGCTTAAGACGGGAGGGTGAGCAGTTCTTC
D gene: .; V gene: TRBV7-2; J gene: TRBJ2-7; clone size: .; CDR3 protein: CASSLDSGLSYEQYF; CDR3 DNA: TGTGCCAGCAGCTTAGACAGCGGACTCTCCTACGAGCAGTACTTC
D gene: .; V gene: TRBV5-1; J gene: TRBJ1-4; clone size: .; CDR3 protein: CASSREAGVKLFF; CDR3 DNA: TGCGCCAGCAGCCGCGAGGCCGGCGTGAAACTGTTTTTT
D gene: .; V gene: TRBV5-6; J gene: TRBJ1-5; clone size: once; CDR3 protein: CASSLLGDSNQPQHF; CDR3 DNA: TGTGCCAGCAGCTTGTTAGGGGATAGCAATCAGCCCCAGCATTTT
D gene: .; V gene: TRBV19; J gene: TRBJ2-7; clone size: .; CDR3 protein: CASSVPLFYEQYF; CDR3 DNA: TGTGCCAGTAGTGTCCCTCTTTTCTACGAGCAGTACTTC
D gene: .; V gene: TRBV14; J gene: TRBJ1-2; clone size: .; CDR3 protein: CASSQGVTFYGYTF; CDR3 DNA: TGTGCCAGCAGCCAAGGGGTTACTTTCTATGGCTACACCTTC
D gene: TRBD2; V gene: TRBV18; J gene: TRBJ2-3; clone size: once; CDR3 protein: CASSPTSGRSDTQYF; CDR3 DNA: TGTGCCAGCTCACCTACTAGCGGGAGATCCGATACGCAGTATTTT
D gene: .; V gene: TRBV9; J gene: TRBJ1-5; clone size: .; CDR3 protein: CASSQTPNSNQPQHF; CDR3 DNA: TGTGCCAGCAGCCAAACACCAAATAGCAATCAGCCCCAGCATTTT
D gene: .; V gene: TRBV28; J gene: TRBJ1-1; clone size: once; CDR3 protein: CASSIRGRNTEAFF; CDR3 DNA: TGTGCCAGCAGTATCAGGGGTAGGAACACTGAAGCTTTCTTT
D gene: .; V gene: TRBV6-5; J gene: TRBJ2-5; clone size: .; CDR3 protein: CASSYHRGTEETQYF; CDR3 DNA: TGTGCCAGCAGTTACCATCGAGGAACAGAAGAGACCCAGTACTTC
D gene: .; V gene: TRBV6-5; J gene: TRBJ2-2; clone size: .; CDR3 protein: CASKEYRVTGELFF; CDR3 DNA: TGTGCCAGCAAGGAGTACAGGGTCACCGGGGAGCTGTTTTTT
D gene: .; V gene: TRBV7-6; J gene: TRBJ1-4; clone size: .; CDR3 protein: CASSLRNPGKLFF; CDR3 DNA: TGTGCCAGCAGCTTAAGGAACCCTGGAAAACTGTTTTTT
D gene: .; V gene: TRBV6-1; J gene: TRBJ2-2; clone size: .; CDR3 protein: CASTPKNTGELFF; CDR3 DNA: TGTGCCAGCACCCCAAAAAACACCGGGGAGCTGTTTTTT
D gene: .; V gene: TRBV6-1; J gene: TRBJ1-1; clone size: .; CDR3 protein: CASSVQGRHTEAFF; CDR3 DNA: TGTGCCAGCAGTGTACAGGGACGGCACACTGAAGCTTTCTTT
D gene: TRBD2; V gene: TRBV6-5; J gene: TRBJ2-7; clone size: once; CDR3 protein: CASSYSSASGTYEQYF; CDR3 DNA: TGTGCCAGCAGTTACTCCAGCGCTAGCGGGACCTACGAGCAGTACTTC
D gene: TRBD1; V gene: TRBV7-2; J gene: TRBJ2-4; clone size: .; CDR3 protein: CASSLYTGTGVKNIQYF; CDR3 DNA: TGTGCCAGCAGCTTATACACCGGGACAGGGGTCAAAAACATTCAGTACTTC
D gene: .; V gene: TRBV12-5; J gene: TRBJ1-4; clone size: once; CDR3 protein: CASGLVWGEGEKLFF; CDR3 DNA: TGTGCTAGTGGTTTGGTATGGGGGGAAGGCGAAAAACTGTTTTTT
D gene: .; V gene: TRBV7-3; J gene: TRBJ1-6; clone size: .; CDR3 protein: CASSPTGYGTNSPLHF; CDR3 DNA: TGTGCCAGCAGCCCCACAGGGTATGGAACCAATTCACCCCTCCACTTT
D gene: .; V gene: TRBV18; J gene: TRBJ2-7; clone size: few; CDR3 protein: CASSQRTASSYEQYF; CDR3 DNA: TGTGCCAGCTCCCAACGGACGGCGAGCTCCTACGAGCAGTACTTC
D gene: .; V gene: TRBV11-2; J gene: TRBJ2-3; clone size: .; CDR3 protein: CASSSASVTQYF; CDR3 DNA: TGTGCCAGCAGCTCCGCATCCGTGACGCAGTATTTT
D gene: .; V gene: TRBV7-2; J gene: TRBJ2-7; clone size: .; CDR3 protein: CASSLWVAEQYF; CDR3 DNA: TGTGCCAGCAGCCTTTGGGTTGCCGAGCAGTACTTC
D gene: .; V gene: TRBV18; J gene: TRBJ2-7; clone size: .; CDR3 protein: CASSPDSSSYEQYF; CDR3 DNA: TGTGCCAGCTCCCCCGACAGCAGCTCCTACGAGCAGTACTTC
D gene: TRBD1; V gene: TRBV2; J gene: TRBJ1-2; clone size: .; CDR3 protein: CASSTRDRGKHGYTF; CDR3 DNA: TGTGCCAGCAGTACCCGGGACAGGGGGAAGCATGGCTACACCTTC
D gene: .; V gene: TRBV7-9; J gene: TRBJ1-1; clone size: once; CDR3 protein: CASNPTENTEAFF; CDR3 DNA: TGTGCCAGCAACCCTACTGAGAACACTGAAGCTTTCTTT
D gene: TRBD1; V gene: TRBV7-2; J gene: TRBJ1-3; clone size: .; CDR3 protein: CASSLDRSGNTIYF; CDR3 DNA: TGTGCCAGCAGCTTGGACAGGTCTGGAAACACCATATATTTT
D gene: TRBD2; V gene: TRBV10-3; J gene: TRBJ2-1; clone size: .; CDR3 protein: CATRAGTRGPNEQFF; CDR3 DNA: TGTGCCACCCGTGCCGGGACTAGGGGCCCCAATGAGCAGTTCTTC
D gene: .; V gene: TRBV19; J gene: TRBJ1-5; clone size: .; CDR3 protein: CASSIAYVGRLYSNQPQHF; CDR3 DNA: TGTGCCAGTAGTATAGCGTACGTCGGCAGACTGTATAGCAATCAGCCCCAGCATTTT
D gene: .; V gene: TRBV7-9; J gene: TRBJ2-7; clone size: .; CDR3 protein: CASSLEGVSYEQYF; CDR3 DNA: TGTGCCAGCAGCTTAGAGGGGGTCTCCTACGAGCAGTACTTC
D gene: TRBD1; V gene: TRBV30; J gene: TRBJ1-5; clone size: few; CDR3 protein: CAWSTGNNQPQHF; CDR3 DNA: TGTGCCTGGTCGACAGGGAACAATCAGCCCCAGCATTTT
D gene: TRBD1; V gene: TRBV19; J gene: TRBJ1-4; clone size: .; CDR3 protein: CASSFGGRGRDEKLFF; CDR3 DNA: TGTGCCAGTAGTTTCGGCGGTAGGGGGCGAGATGAAAAACTGTTTTTT
D gene: .; V gene: TRBV2; J gene: TRBJ1-5; clone size: .; CDR3 protein: CASNIQGFSNQPQHF; CDR3 DNA: TGTGCCAGCAACATACAGGGTTTTAGCAATCAGCCCCAGCATTTT
D gene: .; V gene: TRBV29-1; J gene: TRBJ2-7; clone size: .; CDR3 protein: CSVEDPDEQYF; CDR3 DNA: TGCAGCGTTGAAGATCCCGACGAGCAGTACTTC
D gene: TRBD1; V gene: TRBV7-7; J gene: TRBJ2-2; clone size: once; CDR3 protein: CASSTLTGGIGELFF; CDR3 DNA: TGTGCTAGCAGCACTTTGACAGGGGGCATCGGGGAGCTGTTTTTT
D gene: .; V gene: TRBV6-1; J gene: TRBJ2-1; clone size: once; CDR3 protein: CASSASLSSYNEQFF; CDR3 DNA: TGTGCCAGCAGCGCCTCTTTAAGCTCCTACAATGAGCAGTTCTTC
D gene: .; V gene: TRBV19; J gene: TRBJ2-1; clone size: .; CDR3 protein: CASSKFRGASSYNEQFF; CDR3 DNA: TGTGCCAGTAGTAAGTTTCGGGGAGCAAGCTCCTACAATGAGCAGTTCTTC
D gene: .; V gene: TRBV6-1; J gene: TRBJ1-1; clone size: .; CDR3 protein: CASSSPLGGVNAFF; CDR3 DNA: TGTGCCAGCAGTTCCCCTCTTGGGGGGGTGAATGCTTTCTTT
D gene: .; V gene: TRBV5-1; J gene: TRBJ2-5; clone size: .; CDR3 protein: CASSLVAASGGETQYF; CDR3 DNA: TGCGCCAGCAGCTTGGTCGCAGCCTCCGGGGGAGAGACCCAGTACTTC
D gene: .; V gene: TRBV11-2; J gene: TRBJ2-7; clone size: .; CDR3 protein: CASSLGTGLYLNPSYEQYF; CDR3 DNA: TGTGCCAGCAGCTTGGGGACGGGACTTTACCTAAATCCCTCCTACGAGCAGTACTTC
D gene: TRBD2; V gene: TRBV19; J gene: TRBJ2-7; clone size: few; CDR3 protein: CASSLAGESYEQYF; CDR3 DNA: TGTGCCAGTAGCCTGGCGGGAGAGTCCTACGAGCAGTACTTC
D gene: .; V gene: TRBV5-1; J gene: TRBJ2-3; clone size: once; CDR3 protein: CASSLEMAGSKNTQYF; CDR3 DNA: TGCGCCAGCAGCTTGGAGATGGCAGGGTCGAAAAATACGCAGTATTTT
D gene: .; V gene: TRBV7-8; J gene: TRBJ1-1; clone size: .; CDR3 protein: CASSLDPTYTEAFF; CDR3 DNA: TGTGCCAGCAGCTTAGACCCGACCTACACTGAAGCTTTCTTT
D gene: .; V gene: TRBV5-1; J gene: TRBJ1-5; clone size: .; CDR3 protein: CASSLGGVGNQPQHF; CDR3 DNA: TGCGCCAGCAGCTTGGGCGGGGTTGGCAATCAGCCCCAGCATTTT
D gene: TRBD1; V gene: TRBV5-5; J gene: TRBJ1-2; clone size: .; CDR3 protein: CASSLATGDYGYTF; CDR3 DNA: TGTGCCAGCAGCTTGGCTACAGGGGACTATGGCTACACCTTC
D gene: .; V gene: TRBV5-1; J gene: TRBJ2-3; clone size: .; CDR3 protein: CASSLVVGTDTQYF; CDR3 DNA: TGCGCCAGCAGCTTGGTCGTCGGCACAGATACGCAGTATTTT
D gene: .; V gene: TRBV6-5; J gene: TRBJ1-1; clone size: .; CDR3 protein: CASKAGPGNTAEAFF; CDR3 DNA: TGTGCCAGCAAGGCCGGACCGGGGAACACTGCTGAAGCTTTCTTT
D gene: .; V gene: TRBV7-2; J gene: TRBJ2-7; clone size: few; CDR3 protein: CASRRGPEGEQYF; CDR3 DNA: TGTGCCAGCAGAAGGGGGCCGGAGGGAGAGCAGTACTTC
D gene: .; V gene: TRBV15; J gene: TRBJ1-6; clone size: .; CDR3 protein: CATSRGGLPGSYNSPLHF; CDR3 DNA: TGTGCCACCAGCAGAGGGGGCCTGCCCGGGTCCTATAATTCACCCCTCCACTTT
D gene: .; V gene: TRBV7-9; J gene: TRBJ1-3; clone size: .; CDR3 protein: CASSSGGSGNTIYF; CDR3 DNA: TGTGCCAGCAGCTCCGGGGGCTCTGGAAACACCATATATTTT
D gene: .; V gene: TRBV5-4; J gene: TRBJ2-2; clone size: once; CDR3 protein: CASSIGRGEYTGELFF; CDR3 DNA: TGTGCCAGCAGCATTGGCCGAGGGGAGTACACCGGGGAGCTGTTTTTT
D gene: .; V gene: TRBV9; J gene: TRBJ1-1; clone size: .; CDR3 protein: CASSVVPQVNTEAFF; CDR3 DNA: TGTGCCAGCAGCGTAGTCCCCCAGGTGAACACTGAAGCTTTCTTT
D gene: TRBD1; V gene: TRBV12-5; J gene: TRBJ1-1; clone size: .; CDR3 protein: CASGLGTGGVTEAFF; CDR3 DNA: TGTGCTAGTGGTCTCGGGACAGGGGGAGTTACTGAAGCTTTCTTT
D gene: .; V gene: TRBV10-3; J gene: TRBJ1-6; clone size: few; CDR3 protein: CAISEANSPLHF; CDR3 DNA: TGTGCCATCAGTGAGGCGAATTCACCCCTCCACTTT
D gene: .; V gene: TRBV4-1; J gene: TRBJ2-2; clone size: .; CDR3 protein: CASRASRANTGELFF; CDR3 DNA: TGCGCCAGCAGGGCAAGTAGGGCGAACACCGGGGAGCTGTTTTTT
D gene: .; V gene: TRBV2; J gene: TRBJ2-3; clone size: .; CDR3 protein: CASSVWGLTDTQYF; CDR3 DNA: TGTGCCAGCAGCGTTTGGGGTCTCACAGATACGCAGTATTTT